This T cell receptor beta chain was found in a study of blood T cell repertoires in COVID-19 (dated by TCRdb to the early 2020s). Concerning the study at large: Samples covering the acute and convalescent phases of COVID-19 were provided by collaborators in the United States, Italy and Spain. The prospective study material was composed of cDNA or gDNA derived from T cells, B-cell-depleted T cells, or PBMCs. The dataset comprised deeply sampled blood TCRbeta repertoires from subjects exposed to, actively infected with, or recovered from COVID-19. The repertoires were released in a freely available public database intended as a resource for research on the immune response to SARS-CoV-2. Samples were obtained from the ongoing ImmuneRACE study (first 160 participants) and from about 1,300 subjects provided by 6 global collaborators. Sample metadata almost always included a de-identified subject ID, COVID-19 status, age in years and sex. Where HLA class I and class II types were available, the types were taken from metadata supplied by the sample provider, not from assay-based typing.

Collaborating institutions collected whole blood in K2EDTA tubes following their own protocols. Collaborator samples were shipped for TCRbeta analysis as frozen whole blood, isolated PBMCs, or DNA extracted from either sample type. TCRbeta CDR3 regions were amplified from genomic DNA using the immunoSEQ Assay, a bias-controlled multiplex PCR. The source study handled its data this way. Within the assay, amplification of reference gene primers was used to estimate how many nucleated cells each sample contained. To quantify the absolute abundance of each unique TCRbeta CDR3 rearrangement, sequence reads were collapsed and filtered. Productive Simpson clonality was computed per sample as the square root of Simpson's diversity index over productive rearrangements. Here the immuneACCESS table is served through TCRdb, limited to in-frame sequences with V and J called. Missing clones are a known gap in these copies; in checked studies unresolved V genes cover under half, and the rest lacks a known reason. The DNA gave D and trimming, while V, J and clone size come from that table. This sample lists 200,000 to 250,000 clones; over 80% were detected once. Clones ranked in the top ten supply around 6.4% of the sample.

Overall study outcomes, separate from this receptor: Clinical and demographic metadata were provided uncurated, with the amount varying by source and participant.

A word on this clone: What this receptor recognizes is not known. Base-call qualities are not available, and no considerably larger clone is one nucleotide away.

A distance of 12 bases separates the germline ends of V and J, which lose 5 bases and 2 bases respectively. CDR1 and CDR2, looked up from the germline V gene, are MDHEN and SYDVKM. The CDR3 contains 14 residues, cysteine and phenylalanine counted. The DNA shown is the 42-base CDR3, in frame from base 1. This receptor chain uses TRBV28 and TRBJ1-2; the D segment cannot be called with confidence. Sequenced material: peripheral blood. The source is a woman aged 55 to 70 with active or convalescent COVID-19. The CDR3: CASSPRAGNYGYTF. The sequenced DNA is TGTGCCAGCAGTCCCCGGGCGGGGAACTATGGCTACACCTTC.